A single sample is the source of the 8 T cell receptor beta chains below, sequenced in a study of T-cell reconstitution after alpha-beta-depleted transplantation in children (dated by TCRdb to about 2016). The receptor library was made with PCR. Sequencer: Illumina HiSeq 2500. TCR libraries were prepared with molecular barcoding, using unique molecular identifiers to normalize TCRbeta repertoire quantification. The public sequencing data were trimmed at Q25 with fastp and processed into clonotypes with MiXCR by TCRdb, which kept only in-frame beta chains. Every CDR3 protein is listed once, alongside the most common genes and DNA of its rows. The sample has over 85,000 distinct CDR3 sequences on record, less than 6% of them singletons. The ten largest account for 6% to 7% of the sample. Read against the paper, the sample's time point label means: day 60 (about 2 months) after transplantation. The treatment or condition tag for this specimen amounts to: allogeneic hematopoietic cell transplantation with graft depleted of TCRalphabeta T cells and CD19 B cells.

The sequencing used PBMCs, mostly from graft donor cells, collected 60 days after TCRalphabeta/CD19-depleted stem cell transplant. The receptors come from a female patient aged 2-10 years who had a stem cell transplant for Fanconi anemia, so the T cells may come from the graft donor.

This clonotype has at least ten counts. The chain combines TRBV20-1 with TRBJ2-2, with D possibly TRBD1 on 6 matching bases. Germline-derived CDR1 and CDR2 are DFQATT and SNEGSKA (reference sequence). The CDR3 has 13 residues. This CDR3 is CTAHRAVTGELFF. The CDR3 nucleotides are TGCACCGCTCACAGGGCCGTCACCGGGGAGCTGTTTTTT.

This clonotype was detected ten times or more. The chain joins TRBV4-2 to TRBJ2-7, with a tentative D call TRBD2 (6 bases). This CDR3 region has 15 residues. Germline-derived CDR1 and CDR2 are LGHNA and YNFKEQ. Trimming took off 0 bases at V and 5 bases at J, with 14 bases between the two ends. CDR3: CASSQDALASNEQYF. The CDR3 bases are TGTGCCAGCAGCCAAGATGCACTAGCCTCAAACGAGCAGTACTTC.

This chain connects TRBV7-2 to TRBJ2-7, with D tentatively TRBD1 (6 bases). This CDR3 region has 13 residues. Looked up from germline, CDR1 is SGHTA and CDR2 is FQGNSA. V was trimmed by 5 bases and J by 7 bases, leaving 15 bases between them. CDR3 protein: CASSDDLRGEQYF. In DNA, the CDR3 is TGTGCCAGCAGCGATGATCTTAGGGGGGAGCAGTACTTC.

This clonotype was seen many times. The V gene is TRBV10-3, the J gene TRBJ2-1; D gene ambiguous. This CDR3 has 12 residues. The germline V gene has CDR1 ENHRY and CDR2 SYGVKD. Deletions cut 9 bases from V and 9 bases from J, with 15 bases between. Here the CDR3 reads CAMANGPGEQFF. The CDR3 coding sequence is TGTGCCATGGCAAACGGCCCCGGTGAGCAGTTCTTC.

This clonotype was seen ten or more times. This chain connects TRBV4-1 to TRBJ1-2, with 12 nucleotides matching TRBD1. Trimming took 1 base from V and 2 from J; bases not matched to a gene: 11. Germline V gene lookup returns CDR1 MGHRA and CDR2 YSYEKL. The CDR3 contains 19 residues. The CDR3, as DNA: TGCGCCAGCAGCCAAGGATCGGGACAGGGGGCATTTGGGAACTATGGCTACACCTTC. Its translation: CASSQGSGQGAFGNYGYTF.

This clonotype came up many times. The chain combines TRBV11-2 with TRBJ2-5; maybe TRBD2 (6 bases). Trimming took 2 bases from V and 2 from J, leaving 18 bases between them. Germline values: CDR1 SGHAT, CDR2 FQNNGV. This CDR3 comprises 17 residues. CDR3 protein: CASSLNGGLNFQETQYF. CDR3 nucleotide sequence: TGTGCCAGCAGCTTAAATGGGGGACTTAATTTTCAAGAGACCCAGTACTTC.

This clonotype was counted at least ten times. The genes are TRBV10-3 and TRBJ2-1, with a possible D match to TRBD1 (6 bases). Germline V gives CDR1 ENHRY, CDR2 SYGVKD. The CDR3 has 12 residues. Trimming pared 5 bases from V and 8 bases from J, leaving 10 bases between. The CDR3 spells CAISWTDYEQFF. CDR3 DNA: TGTGCCATCAGTTGGACAGACTATGAGCAGTTCTTC.

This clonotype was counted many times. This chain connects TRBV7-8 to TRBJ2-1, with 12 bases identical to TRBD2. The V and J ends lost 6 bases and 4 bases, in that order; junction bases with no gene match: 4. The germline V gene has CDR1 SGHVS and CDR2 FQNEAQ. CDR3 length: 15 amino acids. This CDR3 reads CASRETSGSYNEQFF. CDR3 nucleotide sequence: TGTGCCAGCAGGGAGACTAGCGGGAGTTACAATGAGCAGTTCTTC.